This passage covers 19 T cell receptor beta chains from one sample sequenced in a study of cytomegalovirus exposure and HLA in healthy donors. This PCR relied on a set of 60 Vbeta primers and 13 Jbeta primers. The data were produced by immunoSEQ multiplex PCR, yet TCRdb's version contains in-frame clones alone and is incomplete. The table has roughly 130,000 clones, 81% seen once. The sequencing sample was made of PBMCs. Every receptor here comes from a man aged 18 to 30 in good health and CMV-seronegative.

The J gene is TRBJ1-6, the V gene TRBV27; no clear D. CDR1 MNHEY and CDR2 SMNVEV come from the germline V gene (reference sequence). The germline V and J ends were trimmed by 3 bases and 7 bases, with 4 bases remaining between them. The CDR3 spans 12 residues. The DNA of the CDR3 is TGTGCCAGCAGTTTGCGAAATTCACCCCTCCACTTT. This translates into CASSLRNSPLHF.

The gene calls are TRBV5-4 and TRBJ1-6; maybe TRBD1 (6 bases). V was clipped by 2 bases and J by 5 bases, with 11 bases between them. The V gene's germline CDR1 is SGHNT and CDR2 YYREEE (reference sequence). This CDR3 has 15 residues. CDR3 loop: CASSFRGIDNSPLHF. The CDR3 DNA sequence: TGTGCCAGCAGCTTCAGGGGAATTGATAATTCACCCCTCCACTTT.

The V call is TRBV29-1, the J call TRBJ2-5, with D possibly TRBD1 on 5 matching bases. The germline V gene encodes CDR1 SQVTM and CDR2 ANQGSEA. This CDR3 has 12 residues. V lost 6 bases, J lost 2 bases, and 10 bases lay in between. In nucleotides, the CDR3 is TGCAGCGTGGAACAGGCTCAAGAGACCCAGTACTTC. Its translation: CSVEQAQETQYF.

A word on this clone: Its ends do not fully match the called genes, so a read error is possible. CDR3 protein: CASSYPTGISHNEQFF. DNA for the CDR3: TGTGCCAGCAGTTACCCGACAGGGATCTCCCACAATGAGCAGTTCTTC. The chain recombines TRBV6-5 with TRBJ2-1; 7 nucleotides line up with TRBD1. CDR1 is MNHEY, CDR2 SVGAGI, per germline. This CDR3 spans 16 amino acids.

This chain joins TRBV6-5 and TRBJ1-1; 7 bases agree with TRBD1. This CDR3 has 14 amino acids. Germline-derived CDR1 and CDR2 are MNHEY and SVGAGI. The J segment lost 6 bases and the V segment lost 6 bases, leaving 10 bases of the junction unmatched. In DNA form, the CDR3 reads TGTGCCAGCAGACAAGAGGGGGCGCGGTCTGAAGCTTTCTTT. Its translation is CASRQEGARSEAFF.

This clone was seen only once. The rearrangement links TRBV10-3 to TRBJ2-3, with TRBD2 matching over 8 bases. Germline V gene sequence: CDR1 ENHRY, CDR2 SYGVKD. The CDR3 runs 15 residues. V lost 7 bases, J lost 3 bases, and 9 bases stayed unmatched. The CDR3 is CAITRGTRVTDTQYF. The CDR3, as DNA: TGTGCCATCACTCGGGGGACTAGAGTAACAGATACGCAGTATTTT.

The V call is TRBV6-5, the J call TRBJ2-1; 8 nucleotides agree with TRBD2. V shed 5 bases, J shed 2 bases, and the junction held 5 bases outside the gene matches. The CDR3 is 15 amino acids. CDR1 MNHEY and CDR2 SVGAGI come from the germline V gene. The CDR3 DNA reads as TGTGCCAGCAGTCTTAGCGGGGACCCCTACAATGAGCAGTTCTTC. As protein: CASSLSGDPYNEQFF.

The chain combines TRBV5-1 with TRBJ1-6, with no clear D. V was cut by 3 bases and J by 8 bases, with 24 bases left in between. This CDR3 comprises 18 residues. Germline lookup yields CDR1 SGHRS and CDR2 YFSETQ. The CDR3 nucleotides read TGCGCCAGCAGCTCCGGACTGATAAGGACGGGATCAGATTCACCCCTCCACTTT. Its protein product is CASSSGLIRTGSDSPLHF.

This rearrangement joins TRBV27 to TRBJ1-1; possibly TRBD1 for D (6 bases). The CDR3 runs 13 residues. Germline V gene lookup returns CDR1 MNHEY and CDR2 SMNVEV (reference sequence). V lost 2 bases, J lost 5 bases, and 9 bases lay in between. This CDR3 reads CASSLNRVTEAFF. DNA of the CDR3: TGTGCCAGCAGTTTAAACAGGGTGACTGAAGCTTTCTTT.

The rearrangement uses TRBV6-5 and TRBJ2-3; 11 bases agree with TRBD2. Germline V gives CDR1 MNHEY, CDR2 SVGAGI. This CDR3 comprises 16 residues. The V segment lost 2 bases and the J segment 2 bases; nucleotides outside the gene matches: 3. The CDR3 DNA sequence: TGTGCCAGCAGTTACCGGGGACTAGCGGACACAGATACGCAGTATTTT. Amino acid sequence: CASSYRGLADTDTQYF.

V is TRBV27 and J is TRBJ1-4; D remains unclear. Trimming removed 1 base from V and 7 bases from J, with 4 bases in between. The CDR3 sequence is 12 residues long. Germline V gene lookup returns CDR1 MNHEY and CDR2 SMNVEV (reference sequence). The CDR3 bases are TGTGCCAGCAGTTTATTCGGTGAAAAACTGTTTTTT. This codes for CASSLFGEKLFF.

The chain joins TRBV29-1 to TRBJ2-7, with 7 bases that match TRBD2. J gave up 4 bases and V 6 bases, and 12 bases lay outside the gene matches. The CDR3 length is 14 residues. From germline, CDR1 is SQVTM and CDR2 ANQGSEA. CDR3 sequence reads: CSVQGPPGRYEQYF. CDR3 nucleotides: TGCAGCGTGCAGGGACCCCCCGGGAGGTACGAGCAGTACTTC.

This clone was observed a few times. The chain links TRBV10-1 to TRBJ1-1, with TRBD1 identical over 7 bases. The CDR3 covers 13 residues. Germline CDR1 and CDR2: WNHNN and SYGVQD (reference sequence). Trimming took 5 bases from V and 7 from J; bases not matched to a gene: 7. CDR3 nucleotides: TGCGCCAGCAGTCCCCATAGGGACAGTGAAGCTTTCTTT. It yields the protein CASSPHRDSEAFF.

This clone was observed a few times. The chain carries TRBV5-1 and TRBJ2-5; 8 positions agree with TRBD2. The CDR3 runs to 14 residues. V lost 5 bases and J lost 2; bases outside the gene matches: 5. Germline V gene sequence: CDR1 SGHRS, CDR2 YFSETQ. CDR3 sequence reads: CASSRRGAQETQYF. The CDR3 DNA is TGCGCCAGCAGTAGGCGGGGGGCACAAGAGACCCAGTACTTC.

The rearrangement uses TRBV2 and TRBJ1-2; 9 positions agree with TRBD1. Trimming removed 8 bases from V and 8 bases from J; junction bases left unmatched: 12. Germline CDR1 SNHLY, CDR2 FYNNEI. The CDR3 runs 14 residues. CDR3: CASSPGQGVGGYTF. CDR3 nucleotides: TGTGCCAGCTCACCGGGACAGGGTGTAGGAGGCTACACCTTC.

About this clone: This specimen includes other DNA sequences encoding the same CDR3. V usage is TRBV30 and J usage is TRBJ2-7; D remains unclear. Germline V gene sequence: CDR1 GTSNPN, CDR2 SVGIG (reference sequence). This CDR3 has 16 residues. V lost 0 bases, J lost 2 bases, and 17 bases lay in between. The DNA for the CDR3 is TGTGCCTGGAGTGTACTTGAACGGCTGGCGGCCTACGAGCAGTACTTC. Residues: CAWSVLERLAAYEQYF.

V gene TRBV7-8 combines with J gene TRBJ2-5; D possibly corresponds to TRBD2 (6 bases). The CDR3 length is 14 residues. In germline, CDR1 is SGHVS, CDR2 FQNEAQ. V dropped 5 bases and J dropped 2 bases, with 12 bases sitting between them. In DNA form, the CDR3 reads TGTGCCAGCAGCCCTCGGAGGGAACAAGAGACCCAGTACTTC. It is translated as CASSPRREQETQYF.

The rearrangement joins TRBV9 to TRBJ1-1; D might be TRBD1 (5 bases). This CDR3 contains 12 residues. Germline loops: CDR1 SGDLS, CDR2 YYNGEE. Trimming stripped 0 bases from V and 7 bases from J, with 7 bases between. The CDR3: CASSVAGGEAFF. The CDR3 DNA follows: TGTGCCAGCAGCGTAGCCGGGGGTGAAGCTTTCTTT.

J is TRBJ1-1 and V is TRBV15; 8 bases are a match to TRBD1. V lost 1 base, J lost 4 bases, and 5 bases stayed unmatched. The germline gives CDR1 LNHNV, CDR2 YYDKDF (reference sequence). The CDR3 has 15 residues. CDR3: CATSRGGQGSTEAFF. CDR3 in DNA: TGTGCCACCAGCAGAGGTGGACAGGGCTCCACTGAAGCTTTCTTT.